The clone carrying this TCR beta chain was recorded at least ten times. This entry belongs to a study of CD8 T cells in ankylosing spondylitis. CDR3 size: 15 residues. The germline gives CDR1 MGHRA, CDR2 YSYEKL. The V segment lost 3 bases and the J segment 0 bases; nucleotides outside the gene matches: 4. TCRdb independently ran MiXCR on the 5' RACE reads; one entry per CDR3 protein. The sample has under 250,000 distinct CDR3 sequences; about 11% are singletons. This TCR was sampled from a male donor with ankylosing spondylitis or in good health (not recorded which). The chain uses TRBV4-1 and TRBJ1-1, with 7 bases fitting TRBD1. Input material: blood, either unsorted or a sorted T cell fraction (not recorded which). The CDR3 reads CASSQRDSMNTEAFF. The CDR3 region has the DNA TGCGCCAGCAGCCAGCGGGACAGCATGAACACTGAAGCTTTCTTT.